This TCR beta chain was sequenced during a study of liver allograft versus peripheral blood T cells. Study context: Transplanted-liver T cell receptor repertoires were compared with recipients' peripheral blood repertoires.

Study-wide results and limits: Liver allografts reportedly held T cell receptor repertoires unlike those in peripheral blood.

TCRdb processed the reads anew with MiXCR; each CDR3 protein has one entry. The sample includes roughly 10,000 distinct CDR3 sequences, roughly 18% of them seen just once. In its sample, this clonotype ranks as medium-sized. The antigen is unknown. Trimming cost V 5 bases and J 7 bases, with 15 bases left between them. Germline values: CDR1 MNHEY, CDR2 SVGAGI. This CDR3 contains 13 residues. This TCR was recovered from a human patient who had a liver transplant. The graft donor may have given rise to some T cells. The V gene is TRBV6-5, the J gene TRBJ2-7, with D perhaps TRBD2 (6 bases). The CDR3 region is CASSPPGLGEQYF. The CDR3 nucleotides are TGTGCCAGCAGTCCCCCGGGACTCGGAGAGCAGTACTTC.